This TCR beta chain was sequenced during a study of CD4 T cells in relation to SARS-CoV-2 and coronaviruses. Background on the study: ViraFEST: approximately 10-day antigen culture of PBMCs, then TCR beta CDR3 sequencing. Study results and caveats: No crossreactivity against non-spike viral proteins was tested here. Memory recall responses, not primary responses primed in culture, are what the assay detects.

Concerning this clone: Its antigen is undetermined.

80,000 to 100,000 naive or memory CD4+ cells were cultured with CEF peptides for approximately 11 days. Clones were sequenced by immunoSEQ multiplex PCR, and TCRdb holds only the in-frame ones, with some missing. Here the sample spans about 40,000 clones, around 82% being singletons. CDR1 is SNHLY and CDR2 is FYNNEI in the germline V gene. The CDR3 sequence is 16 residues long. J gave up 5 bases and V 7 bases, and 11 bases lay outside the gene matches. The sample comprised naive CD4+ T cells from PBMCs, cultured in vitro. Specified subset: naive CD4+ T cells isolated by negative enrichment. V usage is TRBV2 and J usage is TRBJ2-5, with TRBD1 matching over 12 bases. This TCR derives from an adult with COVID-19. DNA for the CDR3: TGTGCCAGCAACCCTGGTGGGACAGGGGGCGGGGAGACCCAGTACTTC. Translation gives CASNPGGTGGGETQYF.